This record concerns one T cell receptor beta chain sequence. Its target antigen remains unknown. Nothing much larger sits one base from this clone, and base qualities are not available. This CDR3 is also generated by other DNA sequences in the sample. This entry belongs to a study of OX40 agonist ivuxolimab in advanced cancers. Notes on the research overall: Ivuxolimab was a fully human IgG2 agonistic monoclonal antibody targeting the costimulatory receptor OX40 (CD134). Partial responses occurred in three dose-escalation patients, of whom one had hepatocellular carcinoma and two had cutaneous melanoma. The paper reports the monotherapy dose-escalation portion (N of about 50 patients) of the phase I ivuxolimab trial. Patients were allowed to have had prior anti-PD-1, anti-PD-L1 or anti-CTLA-4 therapy, and around 40% of the dose-escalation patients had previously received checkpoint inhibitors. Among the roughly 52 dose-escalation patients, about 19 had hepatocellular carcinoma, approximately 15 melanoma, 9 renal cell carcinoma and 9 head and neck cancer. Intravenous ivuxolimab was administered to patients every 2 weeks at six dose levels: 0.01, 0.1, 0.3, 1.5, 3 and 10 mg/kg. The purpose of peripheral TCRbeta sequencing was to test whether ivuxolimab changed TCR sequence diversity and led to clonal T-cell expansion. A male proportion of approximately 83% and a mean age of approximately 58 years, ranging from 23 to 79, were recorded for the dose-escalation cohort.

What the study reported, not specific to this receptor: After ivuxolimab, CD8+ T cells had more expanded clones than CD4+ T cells on average. Partial responders in the 0.1-3.0 mg/kg groups had among the lowest normalized peripheral clonal expansion, especially among CD8+ T cells. Low levels of normalized T-cell clonal expansion were also shown by some nonresponding patients. The antigen specificity of the peripheral T cells that underwent clonal expansion was not determined. At doses of 0.1 to 3.0 mg/kg, clonal expansion of both CD4+ and CD8+ blood T cells was observed from baseline to week 6.

Genomic DNA was isolated from the sorted cells so that the TCRbeta CDR3 region could be sequenced. TCRbeta CDR3 regions were sequenced using the immunoSEQ Assay. TCRdb mirrors the immuneACCESS table, restricted to in-frame sequences. Some clones are absent from its copies; in checked studies, under half trace to an unresolved V gene, and the reason for the others is unknown. A total of 71,000 or so clones appear in this sample, about 89% of them only once. 2% to 2.5% of the sample is taken by the ten largest. The germline V gene (reference sequence) provides CDR1 LNHDA and CDR2 SQIVND. Trimming removed 4 bases from V and 7 bases from J; the gene matches leave 5 bases unexplained. The CDR3 contains 14 residues, cysteine and phenylalanine counted. Only the CDR3 part of the read is kept: 42 bases, read in frame from the first base. Patients with a history of autoimmune disease or receiving systemic immunosuppression were excluded from the trial. Peripheral blood for TCR sequencing was drawn from every dose cohort at baseline, at cycle 4 day 1 and at cycle 7 day 1. The samples were drawn from a first-in-human, open-label, multicenter phase I dose-escalation trial of ivuxolimab. The trial enrolled adults with locally advanced or metastatic head and neck squamous cell, hepatocellular, melanoma or renal cell carcinoma. Before TCR sequencing, CD4+ and CD8+ T cells were separately sorted from peripheral blood.

Sample: CD4+ or CD8+ T cells sorted from blood, taken in a trial of the OX40 agonist ivuxolimab. This receptor chain uses TRBV19 and TRBJ1-5, with TRBD1 matching 9 junction bases. This clonotype originated in an adult with an advanced solid tumor such as melanoma, head and neck, liver or kidney cancer. For the CDR3, the sequence is CASSTTGGGQPQHF. The sequenced DNA: TGTGCCAGTAGTACTACAGGGGGCGGACAGCCCCAGCATTTT.